The 18 T cell receptor beta chains presented below share a single source sample, sequenced in a study of blood T cell repertoires in COVID-19. Clones were sequenced by immunoSEQ multiplex PCR, and TCRdb holds only the in-frame ones, with some missing. The sample has roughly 370,000 clones; around nine tenths are singletons. The sequenced sample was PBMCs or T cells enriched from blood (not recorded which). These receptors all come from a woman aged 50 to 60 who had recovered from COVID-19.

The chain recombines TRBV25-1 with TRBJ1-4, with TRBD1 as a possible D gene (5 bases). The CDR3 contains 12 residues. The germline gives CDR1 MGHDK, CDR2 SYGVNS. The germline V and J ends were trimmed by 6 bases and 8 bases, with 10 bases remaining between them. The CDR3 region has the DNA TGTGCCAGCAGCGCACGACAGGAAAAACTGTTTTTT. This sequence encodes CASSARQEKLFF.

This clone was counted once. The chain uses TRBV4-1 and TRBJ2-4, with D perhaps TRBD2 (5 bases). Germline loops: CDR1 MGHRA, CDR2 YSYEKL. The V and J ends lost 1 base and 2 bases respectively, with 12 bases between them. The CDR3 is made up of 16 amino acids. The chain's CDR3 is CASSQGPLATKNIQYF. The CDR3 nucleotides read TGCGCCAGCAGCCAAGGCCCCCTAGCAACCAAAAACATTCAGTACTTC.

The rearrangement links TRBV5-4 to TRBJ2-7, with 12 bases lining up with TRBD1. Germline-derived CDR1 and CDR2 are SGHNT and YYREEE (reference sequence). The CDR3 spans 17 residues. The V segment lost 4 bases and the J segment 3 bases; nucleotides outside the gene matches: 11. The CDR3 loop is CASSPTGTGGGGYEQYF. For the CDR3, the DNA is TGTGCCAGCAGCCCGACCGGGACAGGGGGCGGTGGCTACGAGCAGTACTTC.

This clone turned up a few times. This chain connects TRBV4-3 to TRBJ2-1; 8 bases are a match to TRBD2. V shed 4 bases, J shed 2 bases, and the junction held 7 bases outside the gene matches. This CDR3 has 16 residues. The V gene's germline CDR1 is LGHNA and CDR2 YSLEER. The DNA for the CDR3 is TGCGCCAGCAGCCCCCTAGTCGGGGGGGCCTACAATGAGCAGTTCTTC. Translated, it gives CASSPLVGGAYNEQFF.

The genes are TRBV28 and TRBJ2-7, with D possibly being TRBD1 (5 bases). Germline assignment: CDR1 MDHEN and CDR2 SYDVKM. CDR3 length equals 16 residues. Trimming removed 6 bases from V and 2 bases from J, with 20 bases in between. The CDR3 DNA follows: TGTGCCAGCAGCCCTATATACAGGTACAAAGCCTACGAGCAGTACTTC. It codes for CASSPIYRYKAYEQYF.

The J gene is TRBJ2-4, the V gene TRBV11-2; the match to TRBD1 covers 7 bases. Germline V gives CDR1 SGHAT, CDR2 FQNNGV. The CDR3 contains 13 residues. V shed 2 bases and J 9 bases; nucleotides not matched to a gene: 4. The CDR3: CASSLSQGVIQYF. The CDR3 nucleotides are TGTGCCAGCAGCTTAAGCCAGGGGGTCATTCAGTACTTC.

This rearrangement joins TRBV5-1 to TRBJ2-2; the D gene is possibly TRBD1 (6 bases). Per germline, CDR1 SGHRS and CDR2 YFSETQ. The ends were cut back, 0 bases at V and 5 bases at J, with 20 bases in the middle. The CDR3 runs to 18 residues. Here the CDR3 reads CASSLAGTPPDGTGELFF. In DNA, the CDR3 is TGCGCCAGCAGCTTGGCCGGGACACCCCCCGATGGAACCGGGGAGCTGTTTTTT. The full variable domain, completed using reference TRBV5-1 and TRBJ2-2, is KAGVTQTPRYLIKTRGQQVTLSCSPISGHRSVSWYQQTPGQGLQFLFEYFSETQRNKGNFPGRFSGRQFSNSRSEMNVSTLELGDSALYLCASSLAGTPPDGTGELFFGEGSRLTVL.

The chain is built from TRBV18 and TRBJ1-1; TRBD1 might be the D (6 bases). This CDR3 comprises 14 residues. Per the germline V gene, CDR1 is KGHSH and CDR2 is LQKENI. With 4 bases removed from V and 1 base from J, the gap between germline ends came to 10 bases. DNA of the CDR3: TGTGCCAGCTCACGCCAGACAGGGAACACTGAAGCTTTCTTT. Protein product: CASSRQTGNTEAFF.

The CDR3 protein is CASSSTGGSWNEQFF. CDR3 bases: TGTGCCAGCAGCTCTACGGGGGGCTCTTGGAATGAGCAGTTCTTC. The chain is built from TRBV7-2 and TRBJ2-1; a possible D gene is TRBD2 (7 bases). The CDR3 totals 15 residues. The V end was cut by 4 bases, the J end by 7 bases, with 17 bases between. Per the germline V gene, CDR1 is SGHTA and CDR2 is FQGNSA. Supplemented by reference TRBV7-2 and TRBJ2-1, the full variable domain reads GAGVSQSPSNKVTEKGKDVELRCDPISGHTALYWYRQSLGQGLEFLIYFQGNSAPDKSGLPSDRFSAERTGGSVSTLTIQRTQQEDSAVYLCASSSTGGSWNEQFFGPGTRLTVL.

V and J are TRBV5-5 and TRBJ2-2, with 11 bases identical to TRBD2. The CDR3 runs 16 residues. Unmatched junction bases numbered 6, after V lost 3 bases and J lost 5 bases. Germline V lookup: CDR1 SGHKS, CDR2 YYEKEE (reference sequence). The CDR3 spells CASSWTGTSGTGELFF. CDR3 bases: TGTGCCAGCAGCTGGACCGGGACTAGCGGTACCGGGGAGCTGTTTTTT.

This sequence joins TRBV7-9 and TRBJ1-4; TRBD1 is a possible D gene (6 bases). Germline V CDR1 and CDR2: SEHNR, FQNEAQ (reference sequence). The CDR3 covers 12 residues. Trimming left V 1 base short and J 13 bases short, with 10 bases between. CDR3 region: CASSLGGQRLFF. The CDR3 DNA sequence: TGTGCCAGCAGCTTAGGCGGACAGAGACTGTTTTTT.

The chain employs TRBV4-2 and TRBJ2-4; maybe TRBD1 (6 bases). This CDR3 is built from 17 residues. Germline values: CDR1 LGHNA, CDR2 YNFKEQ. Deletions cut 5 bases from V and 0 bases from J, with 17 bases between. In nucleotides, the CDR3 is TGTGCCAGCAGCGAACCATCCCAGGGGCTAGCCAAAAACATTCAGTACTTC. Its translation is CASSEPSQGLAKNIQYF.

The chain uses TRBV9 and TRBJ1-1; the D gene is possibly TRBD1 (5 bases). Germline V gives CDR1 SGDLS, CDR2 YYNGEE. V was cut by 2 bases and J by 5 bases, with 19 bases left in between. The CDR3 is 16 residues long. This CDR3 is CASSVTPRVGATEAFF. The CDR3 region has the DNA TGTGCCAGCAGCGTGACACCCAGGGTTGGGGCGACTGAAGCTTTCTTT.

The chain recombines TRBV5-1 with TRBJ2-1, with TRBD1 matching over 10 bases. This CDR3 is 15 amino acids long. J gave up 2 bases and V 4 bases, and 3 bases lay outside the gene matches. Germline lookup yields CDR1 SGHRS and CDR2 YFSETQ. The CDR3 here is CASSPGQGAYNEQFF. As DNA, the CDR3 is TGCGCCAGCAGCCCAGGACAGGGGGCCTACAATGAGCAGTTCTTC.

The rearrangement joins TRBV18 to TRBJ1-1; D not resolved. This CDR3 has 14 amino acids. Trimming cost V 4 bases and J 4 bases, with 13 bases left between them. CDR1 KGHSH and CDR2 LQKENI come from the germline V gene. CDR3: CASSREKSSTEAFF. The CDR3 region has the DNA TGTGCCAGCTCACGCGAGAAGTCTAGCACTGAAGCTTTCTTT.

This chain links TRBV2 with TRBJ1-6; D is unresolved. Germline V gene sequence: CDR1 SNHLY, CDR2 FYNNEI. The CDR3 covers 15 residues. Trimming stripped 4 bases from V and 6 bases from J, with 13 bases between. This chain's CDR3 is CASSVERGANSPLHF. In DNA form, the CDR3 reads TGTGCCAGCAGTGTCGAGAGAGGAGCTAATTCACCCCTCCACTTT.

The chain uses TRBV6-7 and TRBJ2-3, with D perhaps matching TRBD2 (5 bases). TRBV6-7 is designated an ORF whose function remains uncertain. V lost 10 bases and J lost 10, with 12 bases in between. There are 10 residues in the CDR3. CDR3 region: CATKRIAQYF. DNA for the CDR3: TGTGCCACCAAGCGGATTGCGCAGTATTTT.

This rearrangement joins TRBV5-5 to TRBJ1-2; D call uncertain. V was trimmed by 1 base and J by 6 bases, leaving 13 bases between them. Germline values: CDR1 SGHKS, CDR2 YYEKEE (reference sequence). The CDR3 length is 14 residues. CDR3 in DNA: TGTGCCAGCAGCTTGTTCGGGATATCCAATGGCTACACCTTC. Protein sequence: CASSLFGISNGYTF.